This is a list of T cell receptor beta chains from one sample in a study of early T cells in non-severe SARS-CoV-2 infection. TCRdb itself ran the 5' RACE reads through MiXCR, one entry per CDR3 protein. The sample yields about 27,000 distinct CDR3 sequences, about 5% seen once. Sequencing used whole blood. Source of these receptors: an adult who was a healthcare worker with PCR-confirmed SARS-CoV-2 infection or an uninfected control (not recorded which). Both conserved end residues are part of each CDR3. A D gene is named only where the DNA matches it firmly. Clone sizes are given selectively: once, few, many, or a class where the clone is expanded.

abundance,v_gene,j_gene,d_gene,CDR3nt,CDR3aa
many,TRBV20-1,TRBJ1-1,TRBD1,TGCAGTGCTAGGCGGGGACAGATTGAAGCTTTCTTT,CSARRGQIEAFF
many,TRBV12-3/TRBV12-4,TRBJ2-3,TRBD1,TGTGCCAGCAGTCCCAAAGACAGGGCCACAGATACGCAGTATTTT,CASSPKDRATDTQYF
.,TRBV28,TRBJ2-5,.,TGTGCCAGCAGACCGACAGGTCTCCAAGAGACCCAGTACTTC,CASRPTGLQETQYF
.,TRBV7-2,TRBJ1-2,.,TGTGCCAGCAGCTTGGCTGAGACCTACTATGGCTACACCTTC,CASSLAETYYGYTF
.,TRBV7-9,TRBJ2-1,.,TGTGCCAGCAGCGAAATACAGGTTGCCGCCTACAATGAGCAGTTCTTC,CASSEIQVAAYNEQFF
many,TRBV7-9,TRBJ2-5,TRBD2,TGTGCCAGCAGCCCCGACGGGGGGGCAAGAGAGACCCAGTACTTC,CASSPDGGARETQYF
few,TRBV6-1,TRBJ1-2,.,TGTGCCAGCAGTGAAGAAAGCTACTATGGCTACACCTTC,CASSEESYYGYTF
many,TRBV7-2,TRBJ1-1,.,TGTGCCAGCAGCCGGGACCCCAACACTGAAGCTTTCTTT,CASSRDPNTEAFF
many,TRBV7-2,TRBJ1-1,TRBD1,TGTGCCAGCAGCCTGACAGGGGGAGGTGATGAAGCTTTCTTT,CASSLTGGGDEAFF
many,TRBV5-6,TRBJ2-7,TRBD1,TGTGCCAGCAGCGGTAACAGGGGATTATACGAGCAGTACTTC,CASSGNRGLYEQYF
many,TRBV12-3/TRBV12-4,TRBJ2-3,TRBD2,TGTGCCAGCAGTTTTCTGCGGGGGGGCAGCACAGATACGCAGTATTTT,CASSFLRGGSTDTQYF